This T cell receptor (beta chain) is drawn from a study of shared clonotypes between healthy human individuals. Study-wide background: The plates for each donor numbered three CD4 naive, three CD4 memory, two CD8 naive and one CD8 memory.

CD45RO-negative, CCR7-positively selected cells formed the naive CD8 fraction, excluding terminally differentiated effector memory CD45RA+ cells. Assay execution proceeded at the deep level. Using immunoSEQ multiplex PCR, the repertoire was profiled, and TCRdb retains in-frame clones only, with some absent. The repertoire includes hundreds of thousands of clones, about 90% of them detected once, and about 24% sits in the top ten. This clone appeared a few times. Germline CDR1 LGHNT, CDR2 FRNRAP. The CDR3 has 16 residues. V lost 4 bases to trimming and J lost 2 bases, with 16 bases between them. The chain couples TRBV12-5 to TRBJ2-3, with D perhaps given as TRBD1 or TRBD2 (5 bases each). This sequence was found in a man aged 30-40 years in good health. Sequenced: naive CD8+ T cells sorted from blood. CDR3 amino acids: CASGSPVGDLTDTQYF. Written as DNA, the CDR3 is TGTGCTAGTGGTTCGCCCGTGGGGGACCTCACAGATACGCAGTATTTT.